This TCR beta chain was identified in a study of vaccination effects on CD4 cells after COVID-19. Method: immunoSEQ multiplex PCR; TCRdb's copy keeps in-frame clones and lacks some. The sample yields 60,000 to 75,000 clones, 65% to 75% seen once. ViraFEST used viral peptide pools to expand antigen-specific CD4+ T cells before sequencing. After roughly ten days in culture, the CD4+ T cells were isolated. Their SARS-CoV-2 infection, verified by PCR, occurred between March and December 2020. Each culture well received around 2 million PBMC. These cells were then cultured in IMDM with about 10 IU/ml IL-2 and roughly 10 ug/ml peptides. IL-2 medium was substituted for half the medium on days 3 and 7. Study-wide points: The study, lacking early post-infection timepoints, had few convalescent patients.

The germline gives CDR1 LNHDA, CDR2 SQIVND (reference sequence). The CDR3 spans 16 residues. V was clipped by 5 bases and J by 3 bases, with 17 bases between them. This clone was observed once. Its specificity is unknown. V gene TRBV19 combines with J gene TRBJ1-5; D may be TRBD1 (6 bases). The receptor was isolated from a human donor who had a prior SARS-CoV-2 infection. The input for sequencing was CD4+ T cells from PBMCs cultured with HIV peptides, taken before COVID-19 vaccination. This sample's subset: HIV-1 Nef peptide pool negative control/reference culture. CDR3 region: CASSFRGDAPNQPQHF. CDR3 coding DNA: TGTGCCAGTAGTTTCAGGGGCGATGCCCCCAATCAGCCCCAGCATTTT.